These 20 T cell receptor beta chains were all obtained from the same sample, sequenced in a study of T cells in Graves' hyperthyroidism and ophthalmopathy. TCR beta CDR3 region amplification was performed from RNA transcripts. The TCR CDR3 was amplified in a first-round RT-PCR using the HTBI primer set. Each CDR3 protein gets one entry after TCRdb re-called the multiplex PCR reads with MiXCR. The sample has 800,000 or so distinct CDR3 sequences, 38% seen once. The sample taken for sequencing was blood. These receptors all come from a man between 18 and 35 years old with Graves' hyperthyroidism.

There are a few counts of this clonotype. The rearrangement uses TRBV7-9 and TRBJ2-5, with D possibly TRBD1 on 5 matching bases. Trimming took off 5 bases at V and 5 bases at J, with 18 bases between the two ends. The CDR3 runs 15 residues. Germline V gives CDR1 SEHNR, CDR2 FQNEAQ (reference sequence). CDR3: CASSPGGAGRETQYF. CDR3 nucleotide sequence: TGTGCCAGCAGCCCCGGTGGGGCAGGCAGGGAGACCCAGTACTTC.

The chain combines TRBV20-1 with TRBJ1-2; 8 bases match TRBD1. Germline V lookup: CDR1 DFQATT, CDR2 SNEGSKA (reference sequence). This CDR3 is 12 amino acids long. Trimming removed 3 bases from V and 8 bases from J; junction bases left unmatched: 5. CDR3 coding DNA: TGCAGTGCTAGGGCACAGGGGGGGGGCTACACCTTC. Amino acids: CSARAQGGGYTF.

The chain links TRBV28 to TRBJ2-6, with 8 bases that match TRBD1. This CDR3 has 15 residues. Germline lookup yields CDR1 MDHEN and CDR2 SYDVKM. The ends lost 4 bases at V and 3 bases at J; junction bases unmatched: 2. CDR3 in amino acids: CASSSGQDGANVLTF. DNA for the CDR3: TGTGCCAGCAGTTCGGGACAGGATGGGGCCAACGTCCTGACTTTC.

The chain employs TRBV14 and TRBJ1-6, with a possible D match to TRBD1 (5 bases). CDR3 length equals 16 residues. V was pared by 1 base and J by 10 bases, with 17 bases between. Germline CDR1 SGHDN, CDR2 FVKESK. The CDR3 nucleotides read TGTGCCAGCAGCCAAGCGCGCCTACTCAGGGAATCACCCCTCCACTTT. It encodes CASSQARLLRESPLHF.

A remark on this clonotype: A clone one base away is much larger, so this may be a read error. V gene TRBV9 combines with J gene TRBJ1-1; a possible D gene is TRBD1 (6 bases). In germline, CDR1 is SGDLS, CDR2 YYNGEE. V lost 4 bases to trimming and J lost 1 base, with 17 bases between them. This CDR3 has 16 amino acids. In nucleotides, the CDR3 is TGTGCCAGCAGCCCAGACGGCGGACAGACGAACACTGAAGCTTTCTTT. Translation gives CASSPDGGQTNTEAFF.

This clonotype showed up many times. One end of the junction fails to match germline, which may point to a read error. The chain couples TRBV7-8 to TRBJ1-1, with TRBD1 matching over 7 bases. Germline V gene data show CDR1 as SGHVS and CDR2 as FQNEAQ. The CDR3 consists of 15 residues. As DNA, the CDR3 is TGTGCCAGCACCTTACTGGGACAGATGAACACTGAAGCTTTCTTT. Amino acid sequence: CASTLLGQMNTEAFF.

This chain joins TRBV7-9 and TRBJ2-7; either TRBD1 or TRBD2 may fit D (5 bases each). Deletions cut 4 bases from V and 3 bases from J, with 13 bases between. The germline CDR1 and CDR2 sequences are SEHNR and FQNEAQ (reference sequence). This CDR3 is 14 amino acids long. CDR3: CASSSAGTYYEQYF. In DNA form, the CDR3 reads TGTGCCAGCAGCTCCGCCGGGACCTACTACGAGCAGTACTTC.

This clonotype occurred a few times. The rearrangement uses TRBV6-6 and TRBJ1-5; possible D gene TRBD1, 6 bases. Trimming removed 7 bases from V and 1 base from J, with 11 bases in between. The CDR3 has 14 residues. CDR1 MNHNY and CDR2 SVGAGI come from the germline V gene (reference sequence). CDR3 loop: CASTTGQSNQPQHF. The CDR3 DNA is TGTGCCAGCACCACCGGACAGAGCAATCAGCCCCAGCATTTT.

This sequence joins TRBV5-4 and TRBJ1-5; D is possibly TRBD1 (5 bases). In germline, CDR1 is SGHNT, CDR2 YYREEE (reference sequence). Trimming shortened V by 3 bases and J by 6 bases, and 13 bases separated the two germline ends. The CDR3 is 14 amino acids. As DNA, the CDR3 is TGTGCCAGCAGCTGGGGGGGTGAAGGTCAGCCCCAGCATTTT. This sequence encodes CASSWGGEGQPQHF.

This clonotype was seen more than once but under ten times. CDR3 protein: CASETGNTIYF. CDR3 nucleotide sequence: TGTGCCAGTGAGACTGGAAACACCATATATTTT. V and J are TRBV5-5 and TRBJ1-3; no reliable D call. The CDR3 length is 11 residues. Per the germline V gene, CDR1 is SGHKS and CDR2 is YYEKEE (reference sequence). V was clipped by 8 bases and J by 2 bases, with 5 bases between them.

This clonotype turned up a few times. The V and J genes are TRBV30 and TRBJ2-5; the D gene could be TRBD1 or TRBD2 (5 bases each). CDR3 size: 12 residues. With 5 bases removed from V and 5 bases from J, the gap between germline ends came to 12 bases. Germline-derived CDR1 and CDR2 are GTSNPN and SVGIG (reference sequence). The CDR3 reads CAWAWGYETQYF. The DNA of the CDR3 is TGTGCCTGGGCGTGGGGGTATGAGACCCAGTACTTC.

A few counts support this clonotype. This chain connects TRBV7-2 to TRBJ2-7; 8 nucleotides match TRBD1. J gave up 3 bases and V 7 bases, and 8 bases lay outside the gene matches. The CDR3 length is 14 residues. Per the germline V gene, CDR1 is SGHTA and CDR2 is FQGNSA. The DNA for the CDR3 is TGTGCCAGCACCTTCTTTGGACAGGGCTACGAGCAGTACTTC. Translation: CASTFFGQGYEQYF.

As regards this clonotype: A much larger clonotype is one base distant, so this may be a read error. The chain carries TRBV7-2 and TRBJ1-2; D perhaps matches TRBD1 (5 bases). Germline values: CDR1 SGHTA, CDR2 FQGNSA. This CDR3 has 14 amino acids. The CDR3 DNA reads TGTCCCAGCAGCACCGTTAGGGGCTCGGCGGGCTACACCTTC. Protein: CPSSTVRGSAGYTF.

The chain combines TRBV12-3 or TRBV12-4 with TRBJ2-7, with unresolved D. The CDR3 length is 11 residues. V gave up 8 bases and J gave up 2 bases, with 7 bases separating them. The CDR3 nucleotides are TGTGCCAGCGGAAACCCCTACGAGCAGTACTTC. Protein: CASGNPYEQYF.

This clonotype was seen many times. The chain combines TRBV29-1 with TRBJ2-5; 9 positions match TRBD1. The CDR3 consists of 14 residues. The ends lost 6 bases at V and 5 bases at J; junction bases unmatched: 10. Per the germline V gene, CDR1 is SQVTM and CDR2 is ANQGSEA. The CDR3, as DNA: TGCAGCGTGCTCGAGACAGGGGGGGCTGAGACCCAGTACTTC. Translation: CSVLETGGAETQYF.

This clonotype has only a few counts. The chain uses TRBV12-3 or TRBV12-4 and TRBJ2-6, with a tentative D call TRBD1 (6 bases). With 6 bases removed from V and 3 bases from J, the gap between germline ends came to 12 bases. This CDR3 has 15 residues. The CDR3 loop is CASSLQGGGANVLTF. CDR3 DNA sequence: TGTGCCAGCAGCTTACAGGGTGGTGGGGCCAACGTCCTGACTTTC.

The chain joins TRBV10-3 to TRBJ1-2, with D possibly TRBD1 on 6 matching bases. V was cut by 4 bases and J by 4 bases, with 25 bases left in between. The CDR3 consists of 18 residues. Germline CDR1 reads ENHRY; CDR2 reads SYGVKD. CDR3 nucleotides: TGTGCCATCAGTGCTACCCCGGGGGCAGGCGAGGGAGCCTATGGCTACACCTTC. Translated: CAISATPGAGEGAYGYTF.

This clonotype has at least ten counts. The J gene is TRBJ2-6, the V gene TRBV7-9; 8 bases fit TRBD1. The CDR3 is 18 amino acids. The V gene end was trimmed by 5 bases and the J gene end by 4 bases; junction bases not matched to a gene: 13. Germline V gene sequence: CDR1 SEHNR, CDR2 FQNEAQ (reference sequence). The CDR3, as DNA: TGTGCCAGCAGCAGGCCGGGACAGGAATTAGTCGGGGCCAACGTCCTGACTTTC. This sequence encodes CASSRPGQELVGANVLTF.

The rearrangement links TRBV5-4 to TRBJ1-1; 7 bases map to TRBD1. Germline V gene sequence: CDR1 SGHNT, CDR2 YYREEE (reference sequence). Losses at the gene ends were 5 bases for V and 5 bases for J; bases not matched to a gene: 9. This CDR3 region has 14 residues. The CDR3 spells CASRLQGRQTEAFF. The CDR3 coding sequence is TGTGCCAGCAGATTACAGGGGAGGCAAACTGAAGCTTTCTTT.

The rearrangement uses TRBV29-1 and TRBJ1-2; the D is unclear. CDR1 SQVTM and CDR2 ANQGSEA come from the germline V gene. The CDR3 contains 12 residues. Trimming took off 2 bases at V and 4 bases at J, with 8 bases between the two ends. In DNA, the CDR3 is TGCAGCGTTGAAAAACCGGGCTATGGCTACACCTTC. It codes for CSVEKPGYGYTF.